A single sample gave rise to the 20 T cell receptor beta chains below, sequenced in a study of T cell repertoires in cytomegalovirus infection. TCRdb reprocessed the reads with MiXCR, giving one entry per CDR3 protein. The table shows 200,000 to 250,000 distinct CDR3 sequences, with 22% occurring only once. The material sequenced was CD8+ T cells from PBMCs. The receptors were sampled from a human donor in good health (CMV status not recorded). Some clones in this sample may be carry-over from other donors' samples.

This clonotype was counted ten times or more. CDR3 nucleotide sequence: TGTGCCAGCAGCCCTCGTGGTGGGGGGCCAAACTATGGCTACACCTTC. Translated, it gives CASSPRGGGPNYGYTF. J is TRBJ1-2 and V is TRBV7-8; TRBD1 is a possible D gene (6 bases). V dropped 5 bases and J dropped 2 bases, with 18 bases sitting between them. Germline values: CDR1 SGHVS, CDR2 FQNEAQ. The CDR3 extends over 16 amino acids.

This clonotype was seen many times. This chain uses TRBV6-5 with TRBJ1-1; 11 bases are a match to TRBD1. CDR1 is MNHEY, CDR2 SVGAGI, per germline. The J segment lost 4 bases and the V segment lost 0 bases, leaving 1 base of the junction unmatched. The CDR3 loop spans 15 amino acids. As DNA, the CDR3 is TGTGCCAGCAGTTACTCCGGGACAGGGGGCACTGAAGCTTTCTTT. Protein sequence: CASSYSGTGGTEAFF.

This clonotype was seen only a few times. The V and J genes are TRBV11-1 and TRBJ1-5; TRBD1 agrees at 9 bases. The CDR3 has 16 residues. Trimming took 2 bases from V and 0 from J; bases not matched to a gene: 2. Germline V gene sequence: CDR1 SGHAT, CDR2 FQDESV (reference sequence). CDR3 sequence reads: CASSLRDRDSNQPQHF. The CDR3 nucleotides read TGTGCCAGCAGCTTACGGGACAGGGATAGCAATCAGCCCCAGCATTTT.

The chain couples TRBV6-5 to TRBJ2-1, with TRBD2 matching over 9 bases. V trimming: 4 bases; J trimming: 8 bases; junction bases outside the gene matches: 6. The CDR3 sequence is 14 residues long. The V gene's germline CDR1 is MNHEY and CDR2 SVGAGI. The CDR3 sequence: CASSSSGVFHEQFF. The CDR3 nucleotides are TGTGCCAGCAGTTCTAGCGGGGTTTTTCATGAGCAGTTCTTC.

This rearrangement joins TRBV7-8 to TRBJ2-7, with D perhaps TRBD1 (5 bases). Per germline, CDR1 SGHVS and CDR2 FQNEAQ. This CDR3 is 15 amino acids long. The V and J ends lost 3 bases and 1 base respectively, with 13 bases between them. The CDR3 DNA is TGTGCCAGCAGCTTGCTTTCAGGGCCGTCCTACGAGCAGTACTTC. Amino acid sequence: CASSLLSGPSYEQYF.

This clonotype was counted between two and nine times. The chain is built from TRBV6-5 and TRBJ1-1; D gene ambiguous. Germline CDR1 MNHEY, CDR2 SVGAGI. The CDR3 is made up of 15 amino acids. The V gene lost 2 bases and the J gene lost 1 base, with 11 bases spanning the gap. The CDR3 sequence is CASSYIGGPNTEAFF. The CDR3 DNA sequence: TGTGCCAGCAGTTACATCGGCGGACCGAACACTGAAGCTTTCTTT.

This clonotype was observed a few times. The chain is built from TRBV6-2 or TRBV6-3 and TRBJ1-2; tentative D call: TRBD1 (6 bases). V lost 0 bases, J lost 4 bases, and 12 bases lay in between. Per the germline V gene, CDR1 is MNHEY and CDR2 is SVGEGT. CDR3 length: 15 amino acids. In DNA, the CDR3 is TGTGCCAGCAGTTACTCGACAGGATTAGGCTATGGCTACACCTTC. It translates to CASSYSTGLGYGYTF.

The V and J genes are TRBV12-3 or TRBV12-4 and TRBJ1-5, with D unclear. This CDR3 spans 14 amino acids. Trimming stripped 6 bases from V and 0 bases from J, with 9 bases between. DNA of the CDR3: TGTGCCAGCAGCACCTTCTTTAGCAATCAGCCCCAGCATTTT. It encodes CASSTFFSNQPQHF.

This clonotype turned up a few times. The chain links TRBV28 to TRBJ2-3, with D possibly called TRBD1 or TRBD2 (7 bases each). Per the germline V gene, CDR1 is MDHEN and CDR2 is SYDVKM. The ends were cut back, 3 bases at V and 0 bases at J, with 22 bases in the middle. The length of the CDR3 is 19 residues. CDR3 region: CASSFWQGGLDVSTDTQYF. The CDR3, as DNA: TGTGCCAGCAGTTTTTGGCAGGGGGGGCTGGACGTTAGCACAGATACGCAGTATTTT.

This chain links TRBV28 with TRBJ2-1; D is undetermined. From germline, CDR1 is MDHEN and CDR2 SYDVKM. CDR3 length: 14 residues. Trimming stripped 3 bases from V and 7 bases from J, with 13 bases between. The CDR3 sequence: CASSFTRQGNEQFF. DNA for the CDR3: TGTGCCAGCAGTTTCACGCGCCAAGGAAATGAGCAGTTCTTC.

This clonotype occurred many times. The chain links TRBV28 to TRBJ2-1, with no clear D. CDR1 MDHEN and CDR2 SYDVKM come from the germline V gene. CDR3 length: 11 residues. V was trimmed by 4 bases and J by 6 bases, leaving 4 bases between them. The DNA for the CDR3 is TGTGCCAGCAGTTCCCCCAATGAGCAGTTCTTC. It is translated as CASSSPNEQFF.

This clonotype has ten or more counts. The J gene is TRBJ2-3, the V gene TRBV7-8; D is unresolved. V was trimmed by 2 bases and J by 2 bases, leaving 11 bases between them. CDR3 length equals 15 residues. Germline CDR1 and CDR2: SGHVS and FQNEAQ. The CDR3 here is CASSLLGTITDTQYF. The CDR3 region has the DNA TGTGCCAGCAGCTTACTGGGCACAATCACAGATACGCAGTATTTT.

There are a few counts of this clonotype. This CDR3 reads CATGTSGVLDTQYF. CDR3 DNA sequence: TGTGCCACCGGCACTAGCGGGGTTCTAGATACGCAGTATTTT. J is TRBJ2-3 and V is TRBV15; 10 bases map to TRBD2. CDR1 is LNHNV, CDR2 YYDKDF, per germline (reference sequence). The length of the CDR3 is 14 residues. V shed 8 bases, J shed 5 bases, and the junction held 7 bases outside the gene matches. Combining the CDR3 with reference TRBV15 and TRBJ2-3 gives the whole variable domain DAMVIQNPRYQVTQFGKPVTLSCSQTLNHNVMYWYQQKSSQAPKLLFHYYDKDFNNEADTPDNFQSRRPNTSFCFLDIRSPGLGDTAMYLCATGTSGVLDTQYFGPGTRLTVL.

The chain is built from TRBV4-1 and TRBJ1-4, with a possible D match to TRBD1 (5 bases). Germline values: CDR1 MGHRA, CDR2 YSYEKL. Trimming cost V 1 base and J 8 bases, with 17 bases left between them. The CDR3 has 16 amino acids. CDR3 nucleotides: TGCGCCAGCAGCCAAGGTCCTGGGGAAGCAGGGGAAAAACTGTTTTTT. Translated, it gives CASSQGPGEAGEKLFF.

This clonotype has more than one count but fewer than ten. The rearrangement uses TRBV7-6 and TRBJ2-1; a possible D gene is TRBD2 (5 bases). Germline V gene sequence: CDR1 SGHVS, CDR2 FNYEAQ. Trimming took off 5 bases at V and 4 bases at J, with 15 bases between the two ends. This CDR3 contains 15 residues. In nucleotides, the CDR3 is TGTGCCAGCAGCCCCGTTCATAGGAGGTACAATGAGCAGTTCTTC. Translation: CASSPVHRRYNEQFF.

This clonotype was recorded at least ten times. The chain recombines TRBV20-1 with TRBJ2-1; 8 nucleotides agree with TRBD1. The germline gives CDR1 DFQATT, CDR2 SNEGSKA (reference sequence). The CDR3 is 10 amino acids. Trimming took 5 bases from V and 12 from J; bases not matched to a gene: 3. The CDR3 region is CSARDRWQFF. CDR3 nucleotide sequence: TGCAGTGCTCGGGACAGGTGGCAGTTCTTC.

J is TRBJ1-1 and V is TRBV18; unclear D gene. This CDR3 region has 16 residues. Looked up from germline, CDR1 is KGHSH and CDR2 is LQKENI. V was cut by 4 bases and J by 3 bases, with 18 bases left in between. The CDR3 DNA reads TGTGCCAGCTCACGTTCTGGGTCTTCCTTAGACACTGAAGCTTTCTTT. It specifies CASSRSGSSLDTEAFF. The variable domain in full, with the rest retrieved from reference TRBV18 and TRBJ1-1, is NAGVMQNPRHLVRRRGQEARLRCSPMKGHSHVYWYRQLPEEGLKFMVYLQKENIIDESGMPKERFSAEFPKEGPSILRIQQVVRGDSAAYFCASSRSGSSLDTEAFFGQGTRLTVV.

This clonotype was detected only a few times. J is TRBJ1-2 and V is TRBV29-1; 7 positions match TRBD1. Germline CDR1 reads SQVTM; CDR2 reads ANQGSEA. This CDR3 comprises 11 residues. J lost 4 bases, V lost 5 bases, and 1 base had no gene match. The CDR3 loop is CSVTGAYGYTF. The CDR3 bases are TGCAGCGTTACAGGGGCCTATGGCTACACCTTC.

This clonotype was seen repeatedly, ten times or more. The V gene is TRBV7-6, the J gene TRBJ2-7, with no clear D. Trimming pared 5 bases from V and 2 bases from J, leaving 16 bases between. The length of the CDR3 is 15 residues. CDR1 is SGHVS and CDR2 is FNYEAQ in the germline V gene. Here the CDR3 reads CASSPELGSPYEQYF. Here the CDR3 DNA reads TGTGCCAGCAGCCCTGAGTTGGGATCCCCCTACGAGCAGTACTTC.

This chain links TRBV6-5 with TRBJ2-3, with 7 nucleotides matching TRBD2. The length of the CDR3 is 15 residues. Looked up from germline, CDR1 is MNHEY and CDR2 is SVGAGI. Trimming took 5 bases from V and 1 from J; bases not matched to a gene: 6. The CDR3 loop is CASSPLRGGTDTQYF. In DNA form, the CDR3 reads TGTGCCAGCAGTCCACTACGGGGGGGCACAGATACGCAGTATTTT.